The 30 T cell receptor beta chains in this list originate from one sample, sequenced in a study of blood T cells in healthy people across ages. A second roughly 7 to 11 cycle PCR used barcoded and J-beta primers. TCRdb analysed the 5' RACE reads with MiXCR anew, one entry per CDR3 protein. Seen here are around 1.1 million distinct CDR3 sequences, roughly two fifths observed once, and the top ten hold about an eighth. The source material was blood. The receptors stem from a man younger than 30 in good health.

This clonotype has ten or more counts. This chain links TRBV7-2 with TRBJ2-1; 10 bases map to TRBD2. Germline V CDR1 and CDR2: SGHTA, FQGNSA. This CDR3 spans 14 amino acids. The V segment lost 1 base and the J segment 8 bases; nucleotides outside the gene matches: 2. In DNA, the CDR3 is TGTGCCAGCAGCTTAGGGACTAGCGGACATGAGCAGTTCTTC. Encoded protein: CASSLGTSGHEQFF.

This clonotype was observed a single time. The V and J genes are TRBV12-3 or TRBV12-4 and TRBJ2-1, with TRBD1 as a possible D gene (5 bases). CDR3 size: 11 residues. Trimming pared 8 bases from V and 6 bases from J, leaving 8 bases between. The CDR3 loop reads CASQGINEQFF. As DNA, the CDR3 is TGTGCCAGCCAGGGAATCAATGAGCAGTTCTTC.

This clonotype was recorded at least ten times. This chain joins TRBV12-3 or TRBV12-4 and TRBJ2-1; no definite D call. Trimming removed 6 bases at V and 3 bases at J, with 9 bases between. This CDR3 region has 13 residues. DNA for the CDR3: TGTGCCAGCAGGAAGAGGCGCTACAATGAGCAGTTCTTC. This translates into CASRKRRYNEQFF.

The chain uses TRBV9 and TRBJ1-2, with TRBD1 as a possible D gene (5 bases). With 6 bases removed from V and 4 bases from J, the gap between germline ends came to 13 bases. Germline V gives CDR1 SGDLS, CDR2 YYNGEE. CDR3 length: 13 residues. This CDR3 reads CASTPGGSYGYTF. CDR3 nucleotide sequence: TGTGCCAGCACCCCCGGGGGGAGCTATGGCTACACCTTC.

V gene TRBV7-8 combines with J gene TRBJ1-1; no firm D call. Germline CDR1 SGHVS, CDR2 FQNEAQ. Trimming left V 3 bases short and J 1 base short, with 9 bases between. This CDR3 spans 14 amino acids. The CDR3: CASSFDRRNTEAFF. Written as DNA, the CDR3 is TGTGCCAGCAGCTTCGACCGGAGGAACACTGAAGCTTTCTTT.

The chain uses TRBV5-1 and TRBJ1-1; D is undetermined. Trimming left V 0 bases short and J 0 bases short, with 9 bases between. Germline V gives CDR1 SGHRS, CDR2 YFSETQ. This CDR3 contains 15 residues. The CDR3 DNA is TGCGCCAGCAGCTTGGAGCTGGCATTGAACACTGAAGCTTTCTTT. Amino acid sequence: CASSLELALNTEAFF. Looking up the rest from reference TRBV5-1 and TRBJ1-1 gives the full variable domain: KAGVTQTPRYLIKTRGQQVTLSCSPISGHRSVSWYQQTPGQGLQFLFEYFSETQRNKGNFPGRFSGRQFSNSRSEMNVSTLELGDSALYLCASSLELALNTEAFFGQGTRLTVV.

This clonotype was found a few times. The chain recombines TRBV7-2 with TRBJ2-1; D gene unclear. Germline V CDR1 and CDR2: SGHTA, FQGNSA. V was cut by 2 bases and J by 5 bases, with 13 bases left in between. The CDR3 length is 15 residues. The CDR3 DNA reads as TGTGCCAGCAGCTTAACGCCTGGCGAAAACAATGAGCAGTTCTTC. This codes for CASSLTPGENNEQFF.

CDR3 loop: CASSSSGLAGGVKNIQYF. The CDR3 nucleotides read TGTGCCAGCAGCTCCTCGGGACTAGCGGGGGGAGTCAAAAACATTCAGTACTTC. The genes are TRBV27 and TRBJ2-4; 15 positions match TRBD2. The CDR3 is 18 residues long. V lost 6 bases and J lost 3; bases outside the gene matches: 9. Looked up from germline, CDR1 is MNHEY and CDR2 is SMNVEV (reference sequence).

The chain joins TRBV11-2 to TRBJ1-2; D not resolved. Looked up from germline, CDR1 is SGHAT and CDR2 is FQNNGV. The V and J ends lost 1 base and 2 bases respectively, with 11 bases between them. CDR3 length equals 15 residues. The CDR3 reads CASSLAGGSNYGYTF. CDR3 nucleotides: TGTGCCAGCAGCTTAGCGGGCGGTTCAAACTATGGCTACACCTTC.

The chain carries TRBV27 and TRBJ1-6; no definite D call. The CDR3 extends over 13 amino acids. Germline-derived CDR1 and CDR2 are MNHEY and SMNVEV (reference sequence). V was clipped by 7 bases and J by 7 bases, with 11 bases between them. The CDR3 region is CASKGGRNSPLHF. As DNA, the CDR3 is TGTGCCAGCAAAGGCGGGCGCAATTCACCCCTCCACTTT.

The CDR3 region is CASSLLTPSEAFF. DNA for the CDR3: TGTGCCAGCAGCTTATTAACACCGTCTGAAGCTTTCTTT. The chain is built from TRBV13 and TRBJ1-1, with D unclear. V was cut by 2 bases and J by 6 bases, with 10 bases left in between. This CDR3 is 13 amino acids long. Germline lookup yields CDR1 PRHDT and CDR2 FYEKMQ (reference sequence).

About this clonotype: A read error may explain this, as a much larger clone is one base away. The J gene is TRBJ1-2, the V gene TRBV29-1; D not resolved. V dropped 6 bases and J dropped 4 bases, with 9 bases sitting between them. Germline V lookup: CDR1 SQVTM, CDR2 ANQGSEA. The CDR3 sequence is 11 residues long. The CDR3 nucleotides are TGCAGCGTCGGCAGGACCTATGGCTACACCTTC. Translating gives CSVGRTYGYTF. The full variable domain, in which reference TRBV29-1 and TRBJ1-2 provide the parts outside the CDR3, is SAVISQKPSRDICQRGTSLTIQCQVDSQVTMMFWYRQQPGQSLTLIATANQGSEATYESGFVIDKFPISRPNLTFSTLTVSNMSPEDSSIYLCSVGRTYGYTFGSGTRLTVV.

This clonotype was seen a single time. V is TRBV7-9 and J is TRBJ2-1; TRBD2 is a possible D gene (6 bases). The J call may not be correct, given that the DNA end is closer to TRBJ2-7. Looked up from germline, CDR1 is SEHNR and CDR2 is FQNEAQ (reference sequence). The CDR3 runs 15 residues. CDR3 bases: TGTGCCAGCAGCGTGCCGGGACTGCCCTACAATGAGCAGTACTTC. Residues: CASSVPGLPYNEQYF.

This clonotype has just a few counts. CDR3 DNA sequence: TGTGCCAGCAGTTACGGGTTAGCGGGGGGATACGAGCAGTACTTC. It encodes CASSYGLAGGYEQYF. The rearrangement uses TRBV6-6 and TRBJ2-7, with 10 bases fitting TRBD2. Losses at the gene ends were 2 bases for V and 4 bases for J; bases not matched to a gene: 5. Germline assignment: CDR1 MNHNY and CDR2 SVGAGI (reference sequence). The length of the CDR3 is 15 residues.

J is TRBJ2-1 and V is TRBV12-3 or TRBV12-4, with 8 bases fitting TRBD2. J gave up 3 bases and V 6 bases, and 7 bases lay outside the gene matches. This CDR3 has 15 residues. The CDR3 nucleotides are TGTGCCAGCAGCCCGAGGGCGGGGGGCTACAATGAGCAGTTCTTC. Translation gives CASSPRAGGYNEQFF.

This chain links TRBV20-1 with TRBJ1-2, with D possibly being TRBD1 (5 bases). Looked up from germline, CDR1 is DFQATT and CDR2 is SNEGSKA (reference sequence). The V end was cut by 1 base, the J end by 3 bases, with 12 bases between. CDR3 length: 14 residues. In nucleotides, the CDR3 is TGCAGTGCTAGAGTATTGGGGGAGGACTATGGCTACACCTTC. The encoded protein is CSARVLGEDYGYTF.

The genes are TRBV2 and TRBJ2-3, with 8 bases matching TRBD2. This CDR3 is built from 14 residues. J was trimmed by 4 bases and V by 6 bases; bases with no gene match: 6. The germline V gene encodes CDR1 SNHLY and CDR2 FYNNEI. The CDR3 DNA reads TGTGCCAGCAGAGGGACTAGTGAGGCAGATACGCAGTATTTT. Its translation: CASRGTSEADTQYF.

The chain combines TRBV3-1 with TRBJ1-1, with D maybe TRBD1 (5 bases). Germline V gives CDR1 LGHDT, CDR2 YNNKEL (reference sequence). This CDR3 is built from 15 residues. The V and J ends lost 4 bases and 4 bases respectively, with 16 bases between them. This CDR3 reads CASSPTRDSTTEAFF. In DNA, the CDR3 is TGTGCCAGCAGCCCCACCAGGGACTCGACCACTGAAGCTTTCTTT.

This clonotype appeared a few times. The chain couples TRBV20-1 to TRBJ2-5; tentatively, D is TRBD1 (6 bases). This CDR3 has 15 amino acids. The V and J ends lost 1 base and 1 base respectively, with 13 bases between them. Germline CDR1 DFQATT, CDR2 SNEGSKA (reference sequence). CDR3: CSARGGLDSQETQYF. As DNA, the CDR3 is TGCAGTGCTAGAGGGGGGTTGGACAGCCAAGAGACCCAGTACTTC.

V and J are TRBV6-1 and TRBJ1-2; weak D call: TRBD1 (5 bases). V lost 8 bases and J 2 bases, leaving 27 bases between the germline ends. The CDR3 spans 18 residues. CDR1 and CDR2 from the germline V gene are MNHNS and SASEGT. CDR3: CASPSPGGIRGLNYGYTF. Here the CDR3 DNA reads TGTGCCAGCCCATCCCCCGGGGGAATAAGGGGATTAAACTATGGCTACACCTTC.

This clonotype showed up just once. The chain combines TRBV27 with TRBJ2-1; 9 bases are shared with TRBD2. The CDR3 covers 15 residues. Germline CDR1 reads MNHEY; CDR2 reads SMNVEV (reference sequence). The trim removed 1 base at V and 7 bases at J, leaving 5 bases unmatched. DNA for the CDR3: TGTGCCAGCAGTTTATTTAGCGGGGGTTTAAATGAGCAGTTCTTC. Amino acids: CASSLFSGGLNEQFF.

The genes are TRBV27 and TRBJ1-5; TRBD1 aligns across 9 bases. The V gene's germline CDR1 is MNHEY and CDR2 SMNVEV (reference sequence). There are 14 residues in the CDR3. J was trimmed by 4 bases and V by 5 bases; bases with no gene match: 3. The CDR3 DNA reads as TGTGCCAGCAGTATGGGACAGGGAAATCAGCCCCAGCATTTT. Residues: CASSMGQGNQPQHF.

This clonotype was counted a few times. The chain links TRBV20-1 to TRBJ2-7; 9 bases align to TRBD1. With 5 bases clipped from V and 3 bases from J, the junction kept 5 bases outside the gene matches. The germline V gene encodes CDR1 DFQATT and CDR2 SNEGSKA (reference sequence). The CDR3 extends over 13 amino acids. As DNA, the CDR3 is TGCAGTGCTGAGGACAGGGGCGACTACGAGCAGTACTTC. Its protein product is CSAEDRGDYEQYF.

The chain employs TRBV6-5 and TRBJ1-4; the D gene is possibly TRBD1 (5 bases). Germline CDR1 and CDR2: MNHEY and SVGAGI. The V and J ends lost 6 bases and 6 bases respectively, with 14 bases between them. The CDR3 has 14 amino acids. CDR3 in DNA: TGTGCCAGCAGCGAGACAGCCAGATATGAAAAACTGTTTTTT. This codes for CASSETARYEKLFF.

This clonotype came up a few times. V usage is TRBV5-1 and J usage is TRBJ2-5, with a tentative D call TRBD2 (5 bases). CDR1 is SGHRS, CDR2 YFSETQ, per germline. The CDR3 covers 14 residues. V was trimmed by 0 bases and J by 5 bases, leaving 11 bases between them. The CDR3 nucleotides read TGCGCCAGCAGCTTGGCGGAGGCGCTGGAGACCCAGTACTTC. It codes for CASSLAEALETQYF.

V usage is TRBV5-1 and J usage is TRBJ1-1, with D uncertain. V lost 4 bases and J lost 4, with 14 bases in between. CDR3 size: 14 residues. CDR1 SGHRS and CDR2 YFSETQ come from the germline V gene. The DNA for the CDR3 is TGCGCCAGCAGCCCAAGCGCCAGTACCACTGAAGCTTTCTTT. Its protein is CASSPSASTTEAFF.

This clonotype was seen repeatedly, ten times or more. This chain connects TRBV4-2 to TRBJ1-2, with D unresolved. This CDR3 comprises 16 residues. The germline V and J ends were trimmed by 0 bases and 1 base, with 12 bases remaining between them. The V gene's germline CDR1 is LGHNA and CDR2 YNFKEQ. The CDR3 nucleotides are TGTGCCAGCAGCCAAGATCCTGGCAACCTTAACTATGGCTACACCTTC. Translation: CASSQDPGNLNYGYTF.

The gene calls are TRBV20-1 and TRBJ2-7, with a tentative D call TRBD1 (6 bases). V lost 4 bases and J lost 7, with 20 bases in between. This CDR3 has 14 residues. Germline values: CDR1 DFQATT, CDR2 SNEGSKA (reference sequence). This CDR3 is CSAKQGINTDEQYF. The CDR3 DNA reads as TGCAGTGCTAAACAGGGTATCAATACCGATGAGCAGTACTTC.

The V gene is TRBV6-6, the J gene TRBJ1-2, with 9 bases aligning to TRBD1. CDR1 is MNHNY and CDR2 is SVGAGI in the germline V gene (reference sequence). The CDR3 runs to 13 residues. V dropped 6 bases and J dropped 6; count of bases not matched to a gene: 5. The CDR3 protein is CASSIGQGNGYTF. As DNA, the CDR3 is TGTGCCAGCAGCATAGGACAGGGGAATGGCTACACCTTC.

In this sample, this clonotype turned up many times. The genes are TRBV12-3 or TRBV12-4 and TRBJ2-1, with 8 positions matching TRBD2. V was pared by 6 bases and J by 5 bases, with 6 bases of the junction left unmatched. The CDR3 runs to 14 residues. Here the CDR3 reads CASSGGAFHNEQFF. Written as DNA, the CDR3 is TGTGCCAGCAGCGGGGGGGCTTTCCACAATGAGCAGTTCTTC.